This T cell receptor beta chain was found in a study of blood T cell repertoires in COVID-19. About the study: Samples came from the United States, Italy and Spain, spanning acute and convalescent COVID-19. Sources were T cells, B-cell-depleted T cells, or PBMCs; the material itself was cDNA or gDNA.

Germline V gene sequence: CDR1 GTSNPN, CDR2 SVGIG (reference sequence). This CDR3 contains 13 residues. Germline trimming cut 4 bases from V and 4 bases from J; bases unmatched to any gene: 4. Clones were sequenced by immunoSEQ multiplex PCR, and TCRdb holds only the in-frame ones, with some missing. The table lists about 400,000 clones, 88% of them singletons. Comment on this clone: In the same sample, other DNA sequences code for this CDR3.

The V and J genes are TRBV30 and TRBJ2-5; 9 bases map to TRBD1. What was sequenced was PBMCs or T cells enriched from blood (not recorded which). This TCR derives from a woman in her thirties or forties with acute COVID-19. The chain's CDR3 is CAWKNRGRETQYF. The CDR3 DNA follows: TGTGCCTGGAAAAACAGGGGGCGAGAGACCCAGTACTTC.